This entry lists 21 T cell receptor beta chains sequenced from one sample in a study of identical twins. A single record per CDR3 protein comes from TCRdb applying MiXCR to the 5' RACE reads. This sample has roughly 630,000 distinct CDR3 sequences; under 8.5% occur once, and the top ten carry about 1.6%. The sample also formed part of further work on yellow fever vaccine responses in identical twins.

Sequenced: PBMCs. All receptors derive from a woman aged 18 to 35 in good health.

Only a few counts were recorded for this clonotype. The CDR3 loop reads CATSDSRLAGVYNEQFF. The CDR3 bases are TGTGCCACCAGTGATTCTCGACTAGCGGGAGTCTACAATGAGCAGTTCTTC. The chain combines TRBV24-1 with TRBJ2-1; 12 bases line up with TRBD2. The germline V gene encodes CDR1 KGHDR and CDR2 SFDVKD. The V gene end was trimmed by 2 bases and the J gene end by 3 bases; junction bases not matched to a gene: 4. The CDR3 is made up of 17 amino acids.

In this sample, this clonotype turned up a few times. The chain recombines TRBV15 with TRBJ2-1; 8 nucleotides match TRBD2. Trimming removed 0 bases from V and 9 bases from J; junction bases left unmatched: 10. This CDR3 has 16 amino acids. Per germline, CDR1 LNHNV and CDR2 YYDKDF (reference sequence). The CDR3 DNA sequence: TGTGCCACCAGCAGAGAGCGAAAGGGACTAGTTGGTGAGCAGTTCTTC. Encoded protein: CATSRERKGLVGEQFF.

This sequence joins TRBV20-1 and TRBJ2-7; D is tentatively TRBD1 or TRBD2 (6 bases each). Trimming removed 6 bases from V and 5 bases from J, with 29 bases in between. Looked up from germline, CDR1 is DFQATT and CDR2 is SNEGSKA (reference sequence). This CDR3 comprises 17 residues. CDR3 DNA sequence: TGCAGTGCCCAACGGGGGCCGGGGCGGAGTAGTGCCAACGAGCAGTACTTC. Translated: CSAQRGPGRSSANEQYF.

This clonotype was detected ten times or more. This chain uses TRBV25-1 with TRBJ1-5; no clear D gene. V was trimmed by 11 bases and J by 5 bases, leaving 19 bases between them. Germline assignment: CDR1 MGHDK and CDR2 SYGVNS. The CDR3 is 14 residues long. The chain's CDR3 is CAESIWEGDQPQHF. The CDR3 DNA is TGTGCCGAGAGCATTTGGGAGGGCGATCAGCCCCAGCATTTT.

The table lists this clonotype with many counts. The gene calls are TRBV12-3 or TRBV12-4 and TRBJ2-2, with D perhaps matching TRBD1 or TRBD2 (5 bases each). V lost 9 bases and J 0 bases, leaving 20 bases between the germline ends. This CDR3 has 17 amino acids. CDR3 sequence: CASSPGASEANTGELFF. The CDR3 DNA reads TGTGCCAGTTCCCCCGGGGCCTCTGAGGCGAACACCGGGGAGCTGTTTTTT.

The chain is built from TRBV4-1 and TRBJ1-5; the match to TRBD1 covers 10 bases. The CDR3 contains 16 residues. V lost 0 bases, J lost 6 bases, and 5 bases stayed unmatched. The germline CDR1 and CDR2 sequences are MGHRA and YSYEKL. CDR3 in amino acids: CASSQEWTGGGQPQHF. The DNA of the CDR3 is TGCGCCAGCAGCCAAGAGTGGACAGGGGGTGGTCAGCCCCAGCATTTT.

This clonotype was recorded at least ten times. The chain employs TRBV12-3 or TRBV12-4 and TRBJ2-1, with 10 bases matching TRBD2. The V and J ends lost 3 bases and 6 bases, in that order; junction bases with no gene match: 5. This CDR3 contains 15 residues. For the CDR3, the DNA is TGTGCCAGCAGTTTTTTTGGGACTAGCGTCAATGAGCAGTTCTTC. Translated, it gives CASSFFGTSVNEQFF.

The chain links TRBV5-1 to TRBJ2-1; 12 nucleotides line up with TRBD2. Germline V gene data show CDR1 as SGHRS and CDR2 as YFSETQ. The CDR3 is 16 residues long. The junction had 6 bases not matched to a gene; V was cut back by 4 bases and J by 4 bases. The CDR3 nucleotides are TGCGCCAGCAGCCCGACTAGCGGGAGCGGATACAATGAGCAGTTCTTC. Residues: CASSPTSGSGYNEQFF.

This clonotype turned up a few times. The rearrangement uses TRBV12-3 or TRBV12-4 and TRBJ1-1, with D tentatively TRBD1 (6 bases). Trimming left V 6 bases short and J 4 bases short, with 15 bases between. This CDR3 region has 14 residues. CDR3 loop: CASSSPTGFTEAFF. CDR3 DNA sequence: TGTGCCAGCAGCTCCCCCACAGGGTTCACTGAAGCTTTCTTT.

A note on this clonotype: Being one base from a much bigger clone, this may be a read error. The genes are TRBV20-1 and TRBJ1-1; D remains ambiguous. This CDR3 has 14 residues. From germline, CDR1 is DFQATT and CDR2 SNEGSKA (reference sequence). CDR3 sequence: CSDRDWRSNTEAFF. DNA for the CDR3: TGCAGTGATAGAGATTGGAGGTCAAACACTGAAGCTTTCTTT.

This clonotype turned up a few times. The chain carries TRBV20-1 and TRBJ1-4; D is possibly TRBD1 (6 bases). Per germline, CDR1 DFQATT and CDR2 SNEGSKA (reference sequence). Trimming pared 5 bases from V and 5 bases from J, leaving 15 bases between. The CDR3 runs to 14 residues. The CDR3 bases are TGCAGTGCTCCCGAAAGGGGGAGAAATGAAAAACTGTTTTTT. As protein: CSAPERGRNEKLFF.

The chain combines TRBV7-8 with TRBJ2-1, with D possibly TRBD1 on 6 matching bases. Trimming pared 3 bases from V and 6 bases from J, leaving 12 bases between. CDR1 and CDR2 from the germline V gene are SGHVS and FQNEAQ. The length of the CDR3 is 14 residues. Here the CDR3 reads CASSLERGSNEQFF. CDR3 in DNA: TGTGCCAGCAGCTTGGAAAGGGGGTCCAATGAGCAGTTCTTC.

This clonotype was seen a few times. This chain links TRBV5-1 with TRBJ2-5; 10 bases line up with TRBD2. V gave up 0 bases and J gave up 2 bases; unmatched junction bases: 4. This CDR3 is 16 amino acids long. Per germline, CDR1 SGHRS and CDR2 YFSETQ. This CDR3 is CASSLDLAGAQETQYF. The CDR3 DNA sequence: TGCGCCAGCAGCTTGGATCTAGCGGGGGCTCAAGAGACCCAGTACTTC.

This clonotype was seen more than once but under ten times. This chain connects TRBV15 to TRBJ2-4; the match to TRBD1 covers 10 bases. The trim removed 0 bases at V and 2 bases at J, leaving 13 bases unmatched. This CDR3 has 20 amino acids. The V gene's germline CDR1 is LNHNV and CDR2 YYDKDF (reference sequence). In DNA, the CDR3 is TGTGCCACCAGCAGAGATCTCTCCGCGACAGGGGGCAAATCCAAAAACATTCAGTACTTC. Translating gives CATSRDLSATGGKSKNIQYF.

The chain combines TRBV6-6 with TRBJ1-2; D gene unclear. Germline V gives CDR1 MNHNY, CDR2 SVGAGI (reference sequence). The V gene lost 3 bases and the J gene lost 3 bases, with 8 bases spanning the gap. This CDR3 contains 13 residues. The DNA of the CDR3 is TGTGCCAGCAGTTATGACGGATACTATGGCTACACCTTC. It is translated as CASSYDGYYGYTF.

This clonotype was found once. The chain couples TRBV5-1 to TRBJ2-1; 7 bases are shared with TRBD1. V shed 1 base and J 5 bases; nucleotides not matched to a gene: 6. CDR1 and CDR2 from the germline V gene are SGHRS and YFSETQ. This CDR3 is built from 15 residues. CDR3 region: CASSLTLGQNNEQFF. The CDR3, as DNA: TGCGCCAGCAGCTTGACCTTGGGACAGAACAATGAGCAGTTCTTC.

This clonotype was detected a few times. The V gene is TRBV12-3 or TRBV12-4, the J gene TRBJ2-1, with D tentatively TRBD1 or TRBD2 (5 bases each). The CDR3 contains 14 residues. Deletions cut 5 bases from V and 4 bases from J, with 12 bases between. CDR3: CASSQRDGYNEQFF. In nucleotides, the CDR3 is TGTGCCAGCAGTCAGAGGGACGGATACAATGAGCAGTTCTTC.

The V and J genes are TRBV10-3 and TRBJ1-5, with D maybe TRBD1 (5 bases). V was clipped by 3 bases and J by 11 bases, with 20 bases between them. The CDR3 has 15 amino acids. Germline-derived CDR1 and CDR2 are ENHRY and SYGVKD. This CDR3 is CAISELRHPSGAQHF. The CDR3, as DNA: TGTGCCATCAGTGAATTAAGGCATCCCTCGGGGGCCCAGCATTTT.

This clonotype showed up just a few times. V usage is TRBV5-1 and J usage is TRBJ2-1, with 9 positions matching TRBD2. Unmatched junction bases numbered 5, after V lost 8 bases and J lost 8 bases. The CDR3 runs 12 residues. Looked up from germline, CDR1 is SGHRS and CDR2 is YFSETQ. This CDR3 reads CASGGLAHEQFF. The DNA of the CDR3 is TGCGCCAGTGGGGGACTAGCCCATGAGCAGTTCTTC.

This clonotype was seen more than once but under ten times. The chain uses TRBV28 and TRBJ2-7, with TRBD1 as a possible D gene (5 bases). Germline V gene data show CDR1 as MDHEN and CDR2 as SYDVKM. The CDR3 consists of 14 residues. The V end was cut by 1 base, the J end by 3 bases, with 10 bases between. The CDR3 here is CASSLSGFLYEQYF. CDR3 DNA: TGTGCCAGCAGTTTATCAGGGTTCCTCTACGAGCAGTACTTC.

This clonotype has only a few counts. This chain joins TRBV11-2 and TRBJ2-2; 9 bases fit TRBD2. The CDR3 is 17 amino acids. V gave up 5 bases and J gave up 11 bases; unmatched junction bases: 18. CDR1 is SGHAT, CDR2 FQNNGV, per germline. The CDR3 protein is CASSHDNLRLAVPELFF. The CDR3 nucleotides are TGTGCCAGCAGCCATGACAACCTGCGACTAGCGGTGCCAGAGCTGTTTTTT.